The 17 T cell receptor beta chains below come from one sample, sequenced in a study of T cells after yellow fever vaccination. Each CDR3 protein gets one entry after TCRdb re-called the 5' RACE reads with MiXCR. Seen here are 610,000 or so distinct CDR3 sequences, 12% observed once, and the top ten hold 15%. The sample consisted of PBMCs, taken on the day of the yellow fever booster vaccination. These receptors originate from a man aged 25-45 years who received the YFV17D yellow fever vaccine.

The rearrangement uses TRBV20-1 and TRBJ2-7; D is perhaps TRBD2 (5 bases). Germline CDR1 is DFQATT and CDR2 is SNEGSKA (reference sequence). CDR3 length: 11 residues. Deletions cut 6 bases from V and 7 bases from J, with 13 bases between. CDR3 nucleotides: TGCAGTGCCCGGGGTTCCTCTGAGCAGTACTTC. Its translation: CSARGSSEQYF.

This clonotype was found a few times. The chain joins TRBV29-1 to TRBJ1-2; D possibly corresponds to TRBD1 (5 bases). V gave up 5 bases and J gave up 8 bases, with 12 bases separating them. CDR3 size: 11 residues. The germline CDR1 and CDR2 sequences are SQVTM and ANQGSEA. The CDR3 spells CSVRTGQGYTF. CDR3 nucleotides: TGCAGCGTTCGGACCGGACAAGGCTACACCTTC. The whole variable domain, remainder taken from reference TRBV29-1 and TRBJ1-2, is SAVISQKPSRDICQRGTSLTIQCQVDSQVTMMFWYRQQPGQSLTLIATANQGSEATYESGFVIDKFPISRPNLTFSTLTVSNMSPEDSSIYLCSVRTGQGYTFGSGTRLTVV.

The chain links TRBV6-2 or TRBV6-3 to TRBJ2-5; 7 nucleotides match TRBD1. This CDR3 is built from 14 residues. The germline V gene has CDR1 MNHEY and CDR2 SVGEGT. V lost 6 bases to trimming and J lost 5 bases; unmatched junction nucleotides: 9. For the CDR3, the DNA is TGTGCCAGCAGCCTCGACAGGGTTGGGGAGACCCAGTACTTC. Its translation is CASSLDRVGETQYF.

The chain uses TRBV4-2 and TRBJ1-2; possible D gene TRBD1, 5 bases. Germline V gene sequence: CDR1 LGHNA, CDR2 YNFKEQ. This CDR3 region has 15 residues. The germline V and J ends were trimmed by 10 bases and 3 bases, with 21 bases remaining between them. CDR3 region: CAMGPGLRSYYGYTF. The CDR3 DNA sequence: TGTGCCATGGGCCCGGGGCTTCGTAGCTACTATGGCTACACCTTC.

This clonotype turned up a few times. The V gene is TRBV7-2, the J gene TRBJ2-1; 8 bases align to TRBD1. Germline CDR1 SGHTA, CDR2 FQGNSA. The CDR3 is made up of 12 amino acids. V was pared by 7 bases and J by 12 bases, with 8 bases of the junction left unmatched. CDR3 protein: CASTPDRGRQFF. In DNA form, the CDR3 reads TGTGCCAGCACCCCCGACAGGGGAAGGCAGTTCTTC.

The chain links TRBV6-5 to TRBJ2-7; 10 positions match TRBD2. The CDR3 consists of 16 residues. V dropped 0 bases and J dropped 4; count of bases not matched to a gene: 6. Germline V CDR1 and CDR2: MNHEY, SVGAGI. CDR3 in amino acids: CASSYSTAGGSYEQYF. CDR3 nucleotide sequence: TGTGCCAGCAGTTACTCGACAGCGGGAGGGTCATACGAGCAGTACTTC.

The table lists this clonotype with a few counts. The CDR3 DNA follows: TGTGCCAGCAGCCCCGTGACTAGCGGGAACTACAATGAGCAGTTCTTC. It encodes CASSPVTSGNYNEQFF. The rearrangement uses TRBV7-2 and TRBJ2-1; 11 nucleotides align to TRBD2. The CDR3 covers 16 residues. V lost 5 bases and J lost 3; bases outside the gene matches: 6. Germline lookup yields CDR1 SGHTA and CDR2 FQGNSA.

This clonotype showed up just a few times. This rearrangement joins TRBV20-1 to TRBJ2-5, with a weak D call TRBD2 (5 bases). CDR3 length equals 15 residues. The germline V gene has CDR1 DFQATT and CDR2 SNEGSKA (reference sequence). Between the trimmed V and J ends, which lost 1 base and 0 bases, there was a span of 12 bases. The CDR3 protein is CSARGLKRNQETQYF. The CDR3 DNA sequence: TGCAGTGCTAGAGGACTAAAGCGGAACCAAGAGACCCAGTACTTC.

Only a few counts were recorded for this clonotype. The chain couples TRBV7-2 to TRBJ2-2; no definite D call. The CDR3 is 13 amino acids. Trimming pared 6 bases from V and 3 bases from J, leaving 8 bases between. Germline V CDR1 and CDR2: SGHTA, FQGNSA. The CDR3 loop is CASSPVYTGELFF. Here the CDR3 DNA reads TGTGCCAGCAGTCCCGTCTACACCGGGGAGCTGTTTTTT.

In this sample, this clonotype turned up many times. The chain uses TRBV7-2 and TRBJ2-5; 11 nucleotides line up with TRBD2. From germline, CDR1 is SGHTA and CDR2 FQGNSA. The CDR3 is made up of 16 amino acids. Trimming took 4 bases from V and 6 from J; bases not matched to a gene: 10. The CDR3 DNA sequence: TGTGCCAGCAGCTCCGGGGGGGCTAGCGGGAGGAAGACCCAGTACTTC. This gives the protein CASSSGGASGRKTQYF.

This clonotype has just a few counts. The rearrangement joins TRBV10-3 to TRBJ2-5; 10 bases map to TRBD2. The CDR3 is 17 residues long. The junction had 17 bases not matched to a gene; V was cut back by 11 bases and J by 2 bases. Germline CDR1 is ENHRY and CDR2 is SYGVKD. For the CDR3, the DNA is TGTGCCGTTTCCGGGAGCGGGAGGGCCCCGGGACAAGAGACCCAGTACTTC. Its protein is CAVSGSGRAPGQETQYF.

The CDR3 region is CASKGGKGVTGNTIYF. The CDR3 DNA follows: TGTGCCAGCAAGGGTGGAAAGGGGGTGACTGGAAACACCATATATTTT. The chain is built from TRBV6-1 and TRBJ1-3; a weak D match, TRBD1 (6 bases). Germline loops: CDR1 MNHNS, CDR2 SASEGT. The CDR3 contains 16 residues. The germline V and J ends were trimmed by 7 bases and 2 bases, with 18 bases remaining between them.

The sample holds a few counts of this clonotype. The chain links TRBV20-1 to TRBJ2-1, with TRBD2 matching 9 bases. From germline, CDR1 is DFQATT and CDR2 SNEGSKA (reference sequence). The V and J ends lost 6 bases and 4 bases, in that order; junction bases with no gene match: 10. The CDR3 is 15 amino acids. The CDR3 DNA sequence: TGCAGTGCCGTGGATAGCGGGGGATCTTACAATGAGCAGTTCTTC. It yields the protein CSAVDSGGSYNEQFF.

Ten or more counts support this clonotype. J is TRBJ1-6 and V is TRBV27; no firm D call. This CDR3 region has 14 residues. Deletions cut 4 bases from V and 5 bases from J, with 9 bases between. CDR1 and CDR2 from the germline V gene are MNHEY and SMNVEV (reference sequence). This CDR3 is CASSSALDNSPLHF. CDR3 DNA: TGTGCCAGCAGTTCAGCGCTGGATAATTCACCCCTCCACTTT.

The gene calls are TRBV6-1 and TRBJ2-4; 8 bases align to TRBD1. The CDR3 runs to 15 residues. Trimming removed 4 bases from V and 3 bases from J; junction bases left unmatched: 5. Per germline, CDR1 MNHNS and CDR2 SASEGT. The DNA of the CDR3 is TGTGCCAGCAGTGTGGGACAGGCGGGCAAAAACATTCAGTACTTC. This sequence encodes CASSVGQAGKNIQYF.

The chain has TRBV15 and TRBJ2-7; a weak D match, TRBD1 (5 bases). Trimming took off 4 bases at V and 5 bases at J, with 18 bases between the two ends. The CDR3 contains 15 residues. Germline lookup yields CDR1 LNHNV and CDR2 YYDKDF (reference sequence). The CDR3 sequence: CATSTRLGHTDEQYF. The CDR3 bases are TGTGCCACCAGCACCAGACTCGGACATACGGACGAGCAGTACTTC.

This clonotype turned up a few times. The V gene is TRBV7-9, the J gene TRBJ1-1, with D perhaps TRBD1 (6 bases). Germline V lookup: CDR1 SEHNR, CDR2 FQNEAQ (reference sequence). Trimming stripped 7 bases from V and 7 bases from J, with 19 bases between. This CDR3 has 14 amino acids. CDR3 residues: CASTPTGGIFEAFF. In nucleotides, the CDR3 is TGTGCCAGCACCCCGACGGGGGGCATCTTTGAAGCTTTCTTT.